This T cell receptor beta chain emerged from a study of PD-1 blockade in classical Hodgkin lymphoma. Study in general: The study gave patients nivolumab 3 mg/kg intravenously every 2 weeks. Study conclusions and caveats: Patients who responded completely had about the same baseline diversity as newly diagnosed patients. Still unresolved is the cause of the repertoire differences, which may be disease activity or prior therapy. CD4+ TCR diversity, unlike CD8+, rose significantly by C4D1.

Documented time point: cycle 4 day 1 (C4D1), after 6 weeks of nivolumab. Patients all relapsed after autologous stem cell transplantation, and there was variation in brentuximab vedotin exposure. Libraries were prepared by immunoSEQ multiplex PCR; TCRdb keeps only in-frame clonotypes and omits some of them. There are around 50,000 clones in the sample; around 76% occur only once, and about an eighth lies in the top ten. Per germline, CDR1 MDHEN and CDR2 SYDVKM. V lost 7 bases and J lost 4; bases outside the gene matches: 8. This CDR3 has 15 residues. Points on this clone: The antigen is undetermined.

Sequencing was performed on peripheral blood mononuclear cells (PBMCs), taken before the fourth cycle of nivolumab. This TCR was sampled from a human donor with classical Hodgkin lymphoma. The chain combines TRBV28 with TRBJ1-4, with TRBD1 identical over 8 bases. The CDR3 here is CASTGGTGSNEKLFF. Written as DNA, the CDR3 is TGTGCCAGCACGGGGGGGACAGGTAGTAATGAAAAACTGTTTTTT. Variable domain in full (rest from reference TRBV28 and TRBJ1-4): DVKVTQSSRYLVKRTGEKVFLECVQDMDHENMFWYRQDPGLGLRLIYFSYDVKMKEKGDIPEGYSVSREKKERFSLILESASTNQTSMYLCASTGGTGSNEKLFFGSGTQLSVL.